Below, 32 T cell receptor beta chains from the same sample are listed, as sequenced in a study of blood T cells in healthy people across ages. For the second PCR, which ran for 7 to 11 cycles, a sample-barcoded 5' primer and a J-beta primer mix were used. TCRdb recomputed calls from the 5' RACE reads with MiXCR, one row per CDR3 protein. The sample yields approximately 900,000 distinct CDR3 sequences, 25% to 35% seen once. These data were likewise used in another study, on T cells of mothers and their children.

Sequencing was carried out using blood. The receptors here all came from a woman aged 40 to 49 in good health.

V is TRBV29-1 and J is TRBJ2-5; TRBD2 aligns across 9 bases. V was clipped by 6 bases and J by 5 bases; unmatched bases: 10. Germline-derived CDR1 and CDR2 are SQVTM and ANQGSEA. The CDR3 sequence is 14 residues long. CDR3 sequence reads: CSVVLRGGRETQYF. The CDR3 DNA is TGCAGCGTAGTGCTGCGGGGGGGCCGCGAGACCCAGTACTTC.

This clonotype was detected many times. The chain employs TRBV12-3 or TRBV12-4 and TRBJ2-5; 9 nucleotides line up with TRBD2. This CDR3 comprises 13 residues. The trim removed 2 bases at V and 9 bases at J, leaving 4 bases unmatched. The CDR3 DNA follows: TGTGCCAGCAGTTTAACTAGCGGGTCCCCCCAGTACTTC. Translating gives CASSLTSGSPQYF.

The sample holds a few counts of this clonotype. The V and J genes are TRBV7-3 and TRBJ2-3, with D possibly matching TRBD1 (6 bases). The V gene lost 2 bases and the J gene lost 2 bases, with 11 bases spanning the gap. Germline V gene lookup returns CDR1 SGHTA and CDR2 FQGTGA. The CDR3 loop spans 15 amino acids. The CDR3 here is CASSLSQGPTDTQYF. The CDR3 DNA is TGTGCCAGCAGCTTATCCCAGGGGCCCACAGATACGCAGTATTTT.

The count of this clonotype is one. V and J are TRBV12-3 or TRBV12-4 and TRBJ1-2; no reliable D call. V lost 6 bases and J lost 8, with 19 bases in between. This CDR3 spans 14 amino acids. This chain's CDR3 is CASRFSGRGGGYTF. The CDR3 region has the DNA TGTGCCAGCAGGTTCTCTGGGCGGGGAGGGGGCTACACCTTC.

The chain combines TRBV7-9 with TRBJ1-6; 9 bases line up with TRBD1. Trimming took 5 bases from V and 7 from J; bases not matched to a gene: 9. This CDR3 has 16 amino acids. Germline V lookup: CDR1 SEHNR, CDR2 FQNEAQ (reference sequence). This CDR3 reads CASSQNTGTGNSPLHF. The CDR3 coding sequence is TGTGCCAGCAGCCAAAATACCGGGACAGGGAATTCACCCCTCCACTTT.

This clonotype was counted ten times or more. The chain carries TRBV3-1 and TRBJ2-7; TRBD1 matches at 7 bases. The CDR3 consists of 14 residues. V was clipped by 2 bases and J by 1 base; unmatched bases: 2. Germline CDR1 LGHDT, CDR2 YNNKEL (reference sequence). The CDR3 DNA sequence: TGTGCCAGCAGCCAACGGACAGGATCCTACGAGCAGTACTTC. Translating gives CASSQRTGSYEQYF.

The table lists this clonotype with many counts. The chain combines TRBV28 with TRBJ2-3; 7 nucleotides align to TRBD1. The CDR3 contains 15 residues. The J segment lost 2 bases and the V segment lost 8 bases, leaving 10 bases of the junction unmatched. The germline gives CDR1 MDHEN, CDR2 SYDVKM. CDR3 sequence (DNA): TGTGCCAGCGGACCGGGACAGAGATACACAGATACGCAGTATTTT. Its protein is CASGPGQRYTDTQYF.

This clonotype was detected a few times. V and J are TRBV11-2 and TRBJ1-4, with D possibly being TRBD1 (5 bases). The V gene's germline CDR1 is SGHAT and CDR2 FQNNGV. Trimming stripped 4 bases from V and 0 bases from J, with 18 bases between. The CDR3 spans 18 residues. The CDR3 DNA sequence: TGTGCCAGCAGCTGGGGGTGGGCCAGATCGTCAACTAATGAAAAACTGTTTTTT. This encodes CASSWGWARSSTNEKLFF.

The chain's CDR3 is CASSQRRQAMGQDTQYF. CDR3 coding DNA: TGCGCCAGCAGTCAACGCCGACAGGCAATGGGACAAGATACGCAGTATTTT. The chain employs TRBV23-1 and TRBJ2-3, with D possibly TRBD1 on 6 matching bases. TRBV23-1 is given ORF status, its function remaining uncertain. V shed 2 bases and J shed 5 bases, with 20 bases lying between them. This CDR3 contains 17 residues.

The chain is built from TRBV20-1 and TRBJ2-3; 11 bases agree with TRBD2. The CDR3 covers 16 residues. Germline V gene lookup returns CDR1 DFQATT and CDR2 SNEGSKA (reference sequence). Trimming took 3 bases from V and 6 from J; bases not matched to a gene: 11. The CDR3 protein is CSASLAGGLILDTQYF. CDR3 in DNA: TGCAGTGCTAGTCTAGCGGGAGGCCTTATTCTGGATACGCAGTATTTT.

Many counts were recorded for this clonotype. The gene calls are TRBV2 and TRBJ2-5; TRBD1 matches at 7 bases. CDR3 size: 13 residues. Germline CDR1 reads SNHLY; CDR2 reads FYNNEI. V shed 6 bases, J shed 2 bases, and the junction held 3 bases outside the gene matches. The CDR3, as DNA: TGTGCCAGCAGAGGGACAGAACAAGAGACCCAGTACTTC. As protein: CASRGTEQETQYF.

This clonotype was counted a few times. The chain links TRBV11-1 to TRBJ2-7; D call uncertain. Germline assignment: CDR1 SGHAT and CDR2 FQDESV (reference sequence). The V and J ends lost 3 bases and 7 bases respectively, with 13 bases between them. CDR3 length: 13 amino acids. The CDR3 is CASSFSLLWEQYF. The CDR3 DNA sequence: TGTGCCAGCAGCTTCAGTCTATTGTGGGAGCAGTACTTC.

The CDR3 bases are TGTGCCACCAGCAGAGAAATAGGATACTCTGGAAACACCATATATTTT. It specifies CATSREIGYSGNTIYF. This rearrangement joins TRBV15 to TRBJ1-3, with D unclear. V lost 0 bases to trimming and J lost 0 bases, with 9 bases between them. The CDR3 spans 16 residues. CDR1 is LNHNV and CDR2 is YYDKDF in the germline V gene (reference sequence).

The chain uses TRBV9 and TRBJ1-5; no firm D call. Between the trimmed V and J ends, which lost 4 bases and 0 bases, there was a span of 11 bases. This CDR3 is built from 15 residues. CDR1 is SGDLS and CDR2 is YYNGEE in the germline V gene. The CDR3 loop reads CASSKDGYSNQPQHF. The CDR3 bases are TGTGCCAGCAGCAAGGACGGTTATAGCAATCAGCCCCAGCATTTT.

This rearrangement joins TRBV11-1 to TRBJ1-1; D unresolved. Germline lookup yields CDR1 SGHAT and CDR2 FQDESV (reference sequence). The V end lost 5 bases, the J end lost 3 bases, and 10 bases lay between the germline ends. The CDR3 loop spans 13 amino acids. Here the CDR3 DNA reads TGTGCCAGCAGCCCCCCTTGGGACACTGAAGCTTTCTTT. The encoded protein is CASSPPWDTEAFF. The full variable domain, its missing parts supplied by reference TRBV11-1 and TRBJ1-1, is EAEVAQSPRYKITEKSQAVAFWCDPISGHATLYWYRQILGQGPELLVQFQDESVVDDSQLPKDRFSAERLKGVDSTLKIQPAELGDSAMYLCASSPPWDTEAFFGQGTRLTVV.

The gene calls are TRBV13 and TRBJ2-5, with 10 bases identical to TRBD2. The CDR3 is 16 amino acids. V gave up 8 bases and J gave up 1 base; unmatched junction bases: 10. Germline assignment: CDR1 PRHDT and CDR2 FYEKMQ (reference sequence). CDR3: CASDFRTSGTQETQYF. The DNA of the CDR3 is TGTGCCAGCGACTTTAGGACTAGCGGTACCCAAGAGACCCAGTACTTC.

About this clonotype: One junction end does not reproduce the germline sequence, and a read error may be involved. The J gene is TRBJ1-1, the V gene TRBV7-6, with D uncertain. The CDR3 extends over 15 amino acids. Germline lookup yields CDR1 SGHVS and CDR2 FNYEAQ. The CDR3 region is CASGLGNSGGSEAFF. DNA of the CDR3: TGTGCCAGCGGCTTAGGTAACTCGGGCGGGAGTGAAGCTTTCTTT.

This clonotype was detected a few times. The CDR3 DNA reads TGTGCCAGCAGTTTTACAGGGGTCACAGATACGCAGTATTTT. This translates into CASSFTGVTDTQYF. The rearrangement uses TRBV12-3 or TRBV12-4 and TRBJ2-3; 7 bases are shared with TRBD1. Trimming at V came to 3 bases and at J to 2 bases, leaving 2 bases not matched to a gene. This CDR3 region has 14 residues.

This chain joins TRBV6-5 and TRBJ1-2; no clear D. Germline V gives CDR1 MNHEY, CDR2 SVGAGI. V was shortened by 6 bases and J by 2 bases, with 10 bases between the two germline ends. The CDR3 is made up of 13 amino acids. CDR3 coding DNA: TGTGCCAGCAGCATCGGACGGAACTATGGCTACACCTTC. It codes for CASSIGRNYGYTF.

The chain has TRBV12-3 or TRBV12-4 and TRBJ1-5; possibly TRBD1 for D (6 bases). The CDR3 spans 16 residues. Trimming removed 5 bases from V and 4 bases from J, with 18 bases in between. CDR3 region: CASSPPGGALNQPQHF. CDR3 nucleotide sequence: TGTGCCAGCAGTCCCCCGGGGGGCGCCCTTAATCAGCCCCAGCATTTT.

This chain links TRBV7-2 with TRBJ1-5, with D maybe TRBD1 (5 bases). V gave up 4 bases and J gave up 0 bases, with 19 bases separating them. This CDR3 comprises 18 residues. CDR1 and CDR2 (germline): SGHTA, FQGNSA. CDR3 DNA sequence: TGTGCCAGCAGCTCCCCCCAGGGTTGGAGAACTAGCAATCAGCCCCAGCATTTT. It encodes CASSSPQGWRTSNQPQHF.

This clonotype was seen ten or more times. This chain joins TRBV20-1 and TRBJ2-5, with 8 nucleotides matching TRBD2. CDR1 is DFQATT and CDR2 is SNEGSKA in the germline V gene (reference sequence). This CDR3 comprises 14 residues. V shed 4 bases and J 5 bases; nucleotides not matched to a gene: 9. CDR3 region: CSANSGALRETQYF. The DNA for the CDR3 is TGCAGTGCTAATAGCGGGGCCCTGAGGGAGACCCAGTACTTC.

The CDR3 loop reads CASSYSRGITEAFF. CDR3 nucleotide sequence: TGTGCCAGCAGTTACTCCCGGGGGATCACTGAAGCTTTCTTT. The chain couples TRBV6-2 or TRBV6-3 to TRBJ1-1; the D gene is possibly TRBD1 (5 bases). The CDR3 covers 14 residues. The germline CDR1 and CDR2 sequences are MNHEY and SVGEGT. V lost 0 bases and J 4 bases, leaving 9 bases between the germline ends.

Many counts were recorded for this clonotype. The chain is built from TRBV28 and TRBJ2-7; 8 bases are a match to TRBD2. J gave up 5 bases and V 2 bases, and 5 bases lay outside the gene matches. Germline loops: CDR1 MDHEN, CDR2 SYDVKM. The CDR3 runs 14 residues. For the CDR3, the DNA is TGTGCCAGCAGTTTAGCGGGGGGTAGGGACGAGCAGTACTTC. As protein: CASSLAGGRDEQYF.

The chain joins TRBV12-3 or TRBV12-4 to TRBJ2-5; TRBD1 might be the D (6 bases). V shed 5 bases and J shed 1 base, with 17 bases lying between them. This CDR3 region has 16 residues. The CDR3 region is CASSRGAGDPQETQYF. In DNA, the CDR3 is TGTGCCAGCAGTCGAGGGGCAGGGGACCCCCAAGAGACCCAGTACTTC.

The chain employs TRBV7-9 and TRBJ2-1; D uncertain. The V gene lost 3 bases and the J gene lost 8 bases, with 17 bases spanning the gap. Germline CDR1 reads SEHNR; CDR2 reads FQNEAQ (reference sequence). The CDR3 consists of 15 residues. CDR3: CASSLAAWGQDEQFF. In DNA form, the CDR3 reads TGTGCCAGCAGCTTGGCGGCGTGGGGTCAGGATGAGCAGTTCTTC.

Details on this clonotype: A read error is possible here, since a much larger clone lies one base away. The V gene is TRBV7-3, the J gene TRBJ2-4; 7 bases match TRBD1. This CDR3 has 17 amino acids. CDR1 is SGHTA, CDR2 FQGTGA, per germline. Trimming cost V 4 bases and J 13 bases; bases outside gene matches: 22. CDR3 DNA sequence: TGTGCCAGCAGCTCCGGGACAGTACTAAGCTCCTACAATGAGCAGTACTTC. It specifies CASSSGTVLSSYNEQYF.

The chain links TRBV2 to TRBJ1-2, with a tentative D call TRBD1 (5 bases). V was trimmed by 6 bases and J by 5 bases, leaving 19 bases between them. This CDR3 has 15 amino acids. Germline lookup yields CDR1 SNHLY and CDR2 FYNNEI. CDR3 sequence reads: CASSQEGPDRYGYTF. For the CDR3, the DNA is TGTGCCAGCAGCCAAGAGGGCCCTGACAGATATGGCTACACCTTC.

In this sample, this clonotype turned up a few times. V and J are TRBV20-1 and TRBJ1-6; 9 bases map to TRBD1. Germline V CDR1 and CDR2: DFQATT, SNEGSKA (reference sequence). With V trimmed by 1 base and J by 7 bases, 5 bases remained unmatched. CDR3 size: 15 residues. The CDR3, as DNA: TGCAGTGCTAGAGGCACAGGGGGCCTCAATTCACCCCTCCACTTT. Translation: CSARGTGGLNSPLHF.

This clonotype came up many times. V usage is TRBV15 and J usage is TRBJ2-3; 8 nucleotides agree with TRBD1. This CDR3 is 15 amino acids long. With V trimmed by 2 bases and J by 5 bases, 6 bases remained unmatched. Germline CDR1 and CDR2: LNHNV and YYDKDF (reference sequence). CDR3 bases: TGTGCCACCAGCAGAAATCCAGGGGGCCGAGATACGCAGTATTTT. Translation gives CATSRNPGGRDTQYF.

This clonotype came up once. The V gene is TRBV5-1, the J gene TRBJ1-1; 9 nucleotides match TRBD1. This CDR3 is built from 15 residues. Trimming at V came to 3 bases and at J to 1 base, leaving 4 bases not matched to a gene. Germline assignment: CDR1 SGHRS and CDR2 YFSETQ. CDR3 coding DNA: TGCGCCAGCAGCTGGGGGGGACAGGGGAACACTGAAGCTTTCTTT. Protein product: CASSWGGQGNTEAFF.

This clonotype was counted ten times or more. The rearrangement uses TRBV5-8 and TRBJ2-1; TRBD1 aligns across 9 bases. CDR1 is SGHTS, CDR2 YDEGEE, per germline. The CDR3 runs to 15 residues. J was trimmed by 7 bases and V by 2 bases; bases with no gene match: 7. CDR3 nucleotide sequence: TGTGCCAGCAGCTTAGGGGACAGGGCAGGGAATGAGCAGTTCTTC. Its translation: CASSLGDRAGNEQFF.